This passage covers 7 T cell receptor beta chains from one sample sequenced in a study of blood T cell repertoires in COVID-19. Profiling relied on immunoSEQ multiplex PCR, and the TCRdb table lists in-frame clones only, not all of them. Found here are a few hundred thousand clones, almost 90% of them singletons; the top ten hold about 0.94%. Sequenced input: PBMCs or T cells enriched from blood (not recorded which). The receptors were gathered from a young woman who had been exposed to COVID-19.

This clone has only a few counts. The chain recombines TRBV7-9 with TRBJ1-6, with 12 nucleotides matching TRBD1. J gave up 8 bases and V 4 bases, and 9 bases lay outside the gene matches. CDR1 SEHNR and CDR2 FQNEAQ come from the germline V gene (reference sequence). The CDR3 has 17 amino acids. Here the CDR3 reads CASSSGTGGGVDSPLHF. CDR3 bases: TGTGCCAGCAGCTCTGGGACAGGGGGCGGTGTTGATTCACCCCTCCACTTT.

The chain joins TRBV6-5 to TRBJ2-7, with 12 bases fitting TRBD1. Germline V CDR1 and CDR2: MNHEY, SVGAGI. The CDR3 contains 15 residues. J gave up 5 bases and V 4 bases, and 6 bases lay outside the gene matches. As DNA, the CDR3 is TGTGCCAGCAGTTTAATAGGGACAGGGGGCAACGAGCAGTACTTC. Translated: CASSLIGTGGNEQYF.

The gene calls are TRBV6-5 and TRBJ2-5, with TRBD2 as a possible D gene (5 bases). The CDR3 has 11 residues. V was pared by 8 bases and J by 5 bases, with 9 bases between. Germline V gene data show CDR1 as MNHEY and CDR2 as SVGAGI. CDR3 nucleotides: TGTGCCAGCGGAGCGGTGGAGACCCAGTACTTC. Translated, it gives CASGAVETQYF.

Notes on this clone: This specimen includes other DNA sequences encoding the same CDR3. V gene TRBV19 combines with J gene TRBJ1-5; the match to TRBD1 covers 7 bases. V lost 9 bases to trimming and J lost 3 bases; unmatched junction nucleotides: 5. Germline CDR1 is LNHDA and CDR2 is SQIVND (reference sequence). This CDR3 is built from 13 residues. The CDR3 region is CASSTGTNQPQHF. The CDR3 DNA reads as TGTGCCAGCTCGACAGGGACCAATCAGCCCCAGCATTTT.

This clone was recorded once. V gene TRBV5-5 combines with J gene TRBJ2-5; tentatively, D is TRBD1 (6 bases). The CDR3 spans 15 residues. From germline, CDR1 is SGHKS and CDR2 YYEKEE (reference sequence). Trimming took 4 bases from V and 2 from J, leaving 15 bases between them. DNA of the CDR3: TGTGCCAGCAGCGTTCTTGGGGGCTATCAAGAGACCCAGTACTTC. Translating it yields CASSVLGGYQETQYF.

The CDR3 DNA is TGCGCCAGCAGCTTGGTGGCAGGGGGTTCTGGGGCCAACGTCCTGACTTTC. It translates to CASSLVAGGSGANVLTF. V is TRBV5-1 and J is TRBJ2-6; 7 bases line up with TRBD1. Germline CDR1 is SGHRS and CDR2 is YFSETQ. The J segment lost 1 base and the V segment lost 0 bases, leaving 4 bases of the junction unmatched. This CDR3 is built from 17 residues.

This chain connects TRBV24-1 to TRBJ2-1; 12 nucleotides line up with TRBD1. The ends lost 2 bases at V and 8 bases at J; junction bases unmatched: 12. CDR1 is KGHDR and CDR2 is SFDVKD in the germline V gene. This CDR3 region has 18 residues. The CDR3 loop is CATSDWGGTGGELDEQFF. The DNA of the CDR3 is TGTGCCACCAGTGATTGGGGCGGGACAGGGGGCGAATTAGATGAGCAGTTCTTC.